The 7 T cell receptor beta chains below come from one sample, sequenced in a study of blood T cell repertoires in COVID-19. Only in-frame clones appear in the TCRdb table, and some are missing; sequencing was by immunoSEQ multiplex PCR. The repertoire consists of fewer than 350,000 clones, with around 85% occurring once and the leading ten covering approximately 12%. The sequencing input was peripheral blood. The origin of the receptors is a woman aged 25 to 39 with COVID-19, enrolled during active disease.

The DNA for the CDR3 is TGTGCCAGCTCACCACTGGGCGGGGGGGCCAACGAGCAGTACTTC. As protein: CASSPLGGGANEQYF. The rearrangement joins TRBV18 to TRBJ2-7; 9 bases map to TRBD2. The germline gives CDR1 KGHSH, CDR2 LQKENI. The CDR3 is 15 amino acids. With 1 base clipped from V and 5 bases from J, the junction kept 6 bases outside the gene matches.

The chain employs TRBV7-9 and TRBJ2-3; 11 bases are a match to TRBD2. Germline loops: CDR1 SEHNR, CDR2 FQNEAQ (reference sequence). The CDR3 spans 17 residues. V shed 1 base and J 0 bases; nucleotides not matched to a gene: 3. The CDR3 spells CASSLGTSGRSTDTQYF. For the CDR3, the DNA is TGTGCCAGCAGCTTAGGGACTAGCGGGCGTAGCACAGATACGCAGTATTTT.

The V gene is TRBV11-2, the J gene TRBJ2-1, with TRBD2 identical over 8 bases. The V gene's germline CDR1 is SGHAT and CDR2 FQNNGV. CDR3 size: 15 residues. Germline trimming cut 5 bases from V and 2 bases from J; bases unmatched to any gene: 5. This CDR3 reads CASSRGGGTYNEQFF. The CDR3 bases are TGTGCCAGCAGCCGCGGCGGGGGGACCTACAATGAGCAGTTCTTC. The variable domain in full, with the rest retrieved from reference TRBV11-2 and TRBJ2-1, is EAGVAQSPRYKIIEKRQSVAFWCNPISGHATLYWYQQILGQGPKLLIQFQNNGVVDDSQLPKDRFSAERLKGVDSTLKIQPAKLEDSAVYLCASSRGGGTYNEQFFGPGTRLTVL.

The V gene is TRBV5-5, the J gene TRBJ2-5, with D tentatively TRBD2 (6 bases). The CDR3 totals 16 residues. Trimming took off 4 bases at V and 5 bases at J, with 21 bases between the two ends. Germline loops: CDR1 SGHKS, CDR2 YYEKEE (reference sequence). CDR3 in amino acids: CASSPERLRGEETQYF. The DNA of the CDR3 is TGTGCCAGCAGCCCCGAGCGGTTGCGGGGTGAGGAGACCCAGTACTTC.

This chain uses TRBV19 with TRBJ1-1; a weak D match, TRBD1 (6 bases). This CDR3 has 15 residues. V lost 6 bases and J 1 base, leaving 15 bases between the germline ends. Germline V gene sequence: CDR1 LNHDA, CDR2 SQIVND (reference sequence). CDR3 region: CASSTPAGANTEAFF. For the CDR3, the DNA is TGTGCCAGTAGCACCCCCGCGGGGGCGAACACTGAAGCTTTCTTT.

The V call is TRBV5-1, the J call TRBJ1-2; 12 bases map to TRBD1. The V segment lost 0 bases and the J segment 3 bases; nucleotides outside the gene matches: 3. Germline V gene lookup returns CDR1 SGHRS and CDR2 YFSETQ. This CDR3 contains 16 residues. The CDR3: CASSLEGTGGDYGYTF. The CDR3 nucleotides are TGCGCCAGCAGCTTGGAGGGGACAGGGGGCGACTATGGCTACACCTTC. The entire variable domain, with the rest obtained from reference TRBV5-1 and TRBJ1-2, is as follows: KAGVTQTPRYLIKTRGQQVTLSCSPISGHRSVSWYQQTPGQGLQFLFEYFSETQRNKGNFPGRFSGRQFSNSRSEMNVSTLELGDSALYLCASSLEGTGGDYGYTFGSGTRLTVV.

This clone occurred a few times. The V and J genes are TRBV2 and TRBJ1-2, with TRBD1 as a possible D gene (5 bases). Trimming cost V 2 bases and J 4 bases, with 14 bases left between them. The CDR3 totals 15 residues. In germline, CDR1 is SNHLY, CDR2 FYNNEI. CDR3 DNA sequence: TGTGCCAGCAGTGAATTCTTAACAGGAGCCTATGGCTACACCTTC. It codes for CASSEFLTGAYGYTF. Filled out from reference TRBV2 and TRBJ1-2, the complete variable domain reads EPEVTQTPSHQVTQMGQEVILRCVPISNHLYFYWYRQILGQKVEFLVSFYNNEISEKSEIFDDQFSVERPDGSNFTLKIRSTKLEDSAMYFCASSEFLTGAYGYTFGSGTRLTVV.